Following are 15 T cell receptor beta chains from one sample sequenced in a study of shared clonotypes between healthy human individuals. The naive CD8 population came from CD45RO-negative cells selected for CCR7, without terminally differentiated effector memory CD45RA+ cells. Profiling relied on immunoSEQ multiplex PCR, and the TCRdb table lists in-frame clones only, not all of them. The table includes about 2 million clones, just under 95% detected once. Sequencing used naive CD8+ T cells sorted from blood. All receptors come from a man younger than 35 in good health.

The chain has TRBV7-9 and TRBJ1-1; TRBD1 might be the D (5 bases). Germline CDR1 is SEHNR and CDR2 is FQNEAQ (reference sequence). The CDR3 spans 14 residues. The V and J ends lost 5 bases and 3 bases respectively, with 13 bases between them. The CDR3 region is CASSPWGEYTEAFF. The DNA of the CDR3 is TGTGCCAGCAGCCCATGGGGGGAGTACACTGAAGCTTTCTTT.

The J gene is TRBJ1-1, the V gene TRBV7-9, with 11 bases matching TRBD1. The junction had 3 bases not matched to a gene; V was cut back by 1 base and J by 5 bases. The CDR3 consists of 15 residues. Germline CDR1 and CDR2: SEHNR and FQNEAQ (reference sequence). CDR3 protein: CASSLGTGGKTEAFF. The CDR3 bases are TGTGCCAGCAGCTTAGGGACAGGGGGCAAGACTGAAGCTTTCTTT.

This chain joins TRBV15 and TRBJ2-6; 11 bases are a match to TRBD2. This CDR3 contains 20 residues. J lost 0 bases, V lost 5 bases, and 12 bases had no gene match. Germline CDR1 is LNHNV and CDR2 is YYDKDF (reference sequence). The DNA of the CDR3 is TGTGCCACCAGCCAAGGGGCCTTACTAGCGGGAGACTCTGGGGCCAACGTCCTGACTTTC. The encoded protein is CATSQGALLAGDSGANVLTF.

J is TRBJ1-6 and V is TRBV28; no clear D. This CDR3 has 17 residues. Between the trimmed V and J ends, which lost 4 bases and 2 bases, there was a span of 15 bases. Germline V gives CDR1 MDHEN, CDR2 SYDVKM. CDR3 loop: CASSSGMEKPYNSPLHF. For the CDR3, the DNA is TGTGCCAGCAGTTCCGGTATGGAGAAACCCTATAATTCACCCCTCCACTTT.

V is TRBV28 and J is TRBJ1-5; D uncertain. This CDR3 has 15 amino acids. The germline CDR1 and CDR2 sequences are MDHEN and SYDVKM. Trimming removed 6 bases from V and 0 bases from J, with 12 bases in between. CDR3 in DNA: TGTGCCAGCAGGATGACGGGGTATAGCAATCAGCCCCAGCATTTT. It codes for CASRMTGYSNQPQHF. Full variable domain (outside the CDR3, taken from reference TRBV28 and TRBJ1-5): DVKVTQSSRYLVKRTGEKVFLECVQDMDHENMFWYRQDPGLGLRLIYFSYDVKMKEKGDIPEGYSVSREKKERFSLILESASTNQTSMYLCASRMTGYSNQPQHFGDGTRLSIL.

The chain is built from TRBV18 and TRBJ1-5, with 8 bases identical to TRBD1. Germline loops: CDR1 KGHSH, CDR2 LQKENI. V was clipped by 4 bases and J by 5 bases; unmatched bases: 4. The CDR3 runs to 14 residues. The CDR3 nucleotides read TGTGCCAGCTCACGGACAGGGTCCGATCAGCCCCAGCATTTT. Encoded protein: CASSRTGSDQPQHF.

V and J are TRBV28 and TRBJ1-1; the D is unclear. The CDR3 contains 13 residues. The germline CDR1 and CDR2 sequences are MDHEN and SYDVKM. The V end was cut by 2 bases, the J end by 1 base, with 5 bases between. The CDR3 spells CASSLRTNTEAFF. For the CDR3, the DNA is TGTGCCAGCAGTTTACGGACGAACACTGAAGCTTTCTTT.

As DNA, the CDR3 is TGTGCCAGCAGTTACTCTGGGACTTTTTCCTACGAGCAGTACTTC. Protein sequence: CASSYSGTFSYEQYF. V and J are TRBV6-6 and TRBJ2-7, with D perhaps TRBD2 (6 bases). Trimming cost V 0 bases and J 1 base, with 10 bases left between them. This CDR3 is 15 amino acids long. Germline V CDR1 and CDR2: MNHNY, SVGAGI (reference sequence).

Of note for this clone: Other DNA variants within this sample encode the same CDR3. The CDR3 region is CASSLVGRGDTEAFF. The CDR3 DNA reads TGTGCCAGCAGCTTAGTAGGCCGAGGGGACACTGAAGCTTTCTTT. The rearrangement joins TRBV7-9 to TRBJ1-1; D possibly corresponds to TRBD1 (5 bases). The CDR3 sequence is 15 residues long. V was trimmed by 1 base and J by 3 bases, leaving 12 bases between them. From germline, CDR1 is SEHNR and CDR2 FQNEAQ (reference sequence).

The J gene is TRBJ2-1, the V gene TRBV5-4; D is perhaps TRBD2 (6 bases). CDR1 and CDR2 (germline): SGHNT, YYREEE (reference sequence). The CDR3 totals 14 residues. The ends were cut back, 4 bases at V and 6 bases at J, with 14 bases in the middle. The DNA for the CDR3 is TGTGCCAGCAGCGAGGGAGGATACCCCAATGAGCAGTTCTTC. Translation: CASSEGGYPNEQFF.

A note on this clone: Within the sample, other DNA sequences also encode this same CDR3. V usage is TRBV4-1 and J usage is TRBJ2-7; no firm D call. The V gene lost 3 bases and the J gene lost 1 base, with 10 bases spanning the gap. The CDR3 runs to 14 residues. The germline CDR1 and CDR2 sequences are MGHRA and YSYEKL. Here the CDR3 reads CASSQLRTSYEQYF. The DNA of the CDR3 is TGCGCCAGCAGCCAGCTCCGTACGTCCTACGAGCAGTACTTC.

The gene calls are TRBV30 and TRBJ2-3; 14 bases are a match to TRBD2. Germline CDR1 and CDR2: GTSNPN and SVGIG (reference sequence). The CDR3 has 17 residues. Unmatched junction bases numbered 9, after V lost 2 bases and J lost 5 bases. The CDR3 region has the DNA TGTGCCTGGAGTCCGGGACTAGCGGGAGCGAGGGGAGATACGCAGTATTTT. This translates into CAWSPGLAGARGDTQYF.

Worth noting for this clone: At the DNA level, this CDR3 is encoded by other sequences in the same sample as well. The V gene is TRBV2, the J gene TRBJ2-3; D unclear. V was cut by 3 bases and J by 3 bases, with 4 bases left in between. The CDR3 covers 12 residues. The V gene's germline CDR1 is SNHLY and CDR2 FYNNEI. In DNA, the CDR3 is TGTGCCAGCAGTGACTTTACAGATACGCAGTATTTT. This gives the protein CASSDFTDTQYF.

This chain joins TRBV7-9 and TRBJ1-1, with D perhaps TRBD1 (5 bases). CDR3 size: 14 residues. V was cut by 4 bases and J by 7 bases, with 16 bases left in between. Germline V gene sequence: CDR1 SEHNR, CDR2 FQNEAQ (reference sequence). This CDR3 is CASSWVGGESEAFF. CDR3 nucleotide sequence: TGTGCCAGCAGCTGGGTTGGGGGAGAGAGTGAAGCTTTCTTT.

The chain couples TRBV13 to TRBJ2-2, with 9 bases that match TRBD2. The CDR3 totals 19 residues. After removal of 4 bases from V and 1 base from J, the junction contained 13 bases not matched to a gene. Germline V lookup: CDR1 PRHDT, CDR2 FYEKMQ (reference sequence). The CDR3 spells CASSSPGVAGVGNTGELFF. The CDR3 coding sequence is TGTGCCAGCAGCTCCCCCGGGGTAGCGGGAGTTGGGAACACCGGGGAGCTGTTTTTT.